One and the same sample provided the 12 T cell receptor beta chains below, sequenced in a study of metastatic and nonmetastatic thyroid tumors. TCRdb re-clonotyped the PCR reads via MiXCR. The sample records 43,000 or so clones, about 4.2% being singletons. Ahead of thyroid surgery, no patient had received treatment of any kind. Sequenced: blood. Every receptor here comes from a female donor with papillary thyroid cancer or a benign thyroid nodule (not recorded which). Some clones in this sample may be carry-over from other donors' samples.

This clone has only a few counts. The V and J genes are TRBV6-1 and TRBJ2-3, with 10 positions matching TRBD2. The CDR3 sequence is 13 residues long. V lost 6 bases and J lost 7; bases outside the gene matches: 4. Germline V gene sequence: CDR1 MNHNS, CDR2 SASEGT. The CDR3 loop reads CASRAGGPYTQYF. The CDR3 coding sequence is TGTGCCAGCAGAGCGGGAGGGCCTTATACGCAGTATTTT.

This clone was recorded many times. The genes are TRBV7-3 and TRBJ2-1; a possible D gene is TRBD2 (5 bases). Germline assignment: CDR1 SGHTA and CDR2 FQGTGA. This CDR3 is 13 amino acids long. Trimming removed 2 bases at V and 9 bases at J, with 11 bases between. The CDR3 DNA is TGTGCCAGCAGCTTACCCACTAGTAGTGAGCAGTTCTTC. This sequence encodes CASSLPTSSEQFF.

This clone has just a few counts. The chain joins TRBV4-1 to TRBJ1-2; a possible D gene is TRBD1 (5 bases). Trimming left V 3 bases short and J 7 bases short, with 6 bases between. Germline V gene sequence: CDR1 MGHRA, CDR2 YSYEKL. The CDR3 has 11 amino acids. The CDR3 spells CASSQGGGYTF. Written as DNA, the CDR3 is TGCGCCAGCAGCCAGGGGGGTGGCTACACCTTC.

This clone came up many times. The gene calls are TRBV5-1 and TRBJ1-2; the match to TRBD1 covers 11 bases. Germline CDR1 is SGHRS and CDR2 is YFSETQ. This CDR3 has 16 amino acids. The junction had 12 bases not matched to a gene; V was cut back by 7 bases and J by 4 bases. CDR3 protein: CASSEGTGGQTYGYTF. The CDR3, as DNA: TGCGCCAGCTCGGAGGGGACAGGGGGGCAAACCTATGGCTACACCTTC.

This clone was detected ten times or more. The chain joins TRBV6-2 or TRBV6-3 to TRBJ2-5; D might be TRBD1 (6 bases). Germline V gene lookup returns CDR1 MNHEY and CDR2 SVGEGT. There are 15 residues in the CDR3. The V end was cut by 6 bases, the J end by 9 bases, with 23 bases between. The CDR3 nucleotides are TGTGCCAGCAGCGACAGGACCCGGGCTAAACTGGCCCAGTACTTC. Protein sequence: CASSDRTRAKLAQYF.

This clone was counted a few times. The chain couples TRBV12-5 to TRBJ2-1; D possibly corresponds to TRBD2 (5 bases). This CDR3 is 15 amino acids long. Germline assignment: CDR1 LGHNT and CDR2 FRNRAP. Trimming removed 5 bases at V and 8 bases at J, with 19 bases between. The CDR3 DNA follows: TGTGCTAGTGGTGGGAGCGTTACCATTTTGTATGAGCAGTTCTTC. Its protein is CASGGSVTILYEQFF. Looking up the rest from reference TRBV12-5 and TRBJ2-1 gives the full variable domain: DARVTQTPRHKVTEMGQEVTMRCQPILGHNTVFWYRQTMMQGLELLAYFRNRAPLDDSGMPKDRFSAEMPDATLATLKIQPSEPRDSAVYFCASGGSVTILYEQFFGPGTRLTVL.

This clone has more than one count but fewer than ten. The rearrangement joins TRBV10-3 to TRBJ2-3; no definite D call. Trimming removed 0 bases from V and 5 bases from J, with 6 bases in between. The CDR3 has 13 amino acids. CDR1 is ENHRY, CDR2 SYGVKD, per germline. CDR3 in DNA: TGTGCCATCAGTGAGTCCCTAATAGATACGCAGTATTTT. Residues: CAISESLIDTQYF.

A note on this clone: It may be a read error: a sequence one base away is much more abundant. The chain is built from TRBV11-2 and TRBJ1-1; a possible D gene is TRBD1 (5 bases). Germline-derived CDR1 and CDR2 are SGHAT and FQNNGV. This CDR3 region has 14 residues. CDR3 sequence reads: CATSPTDMNTEAFF. Here the CDR3 DNA reads TGTGCCACCAGCCCGACGGACATGAACACTGAAGCTTTCTTT.

About this clone: One end of the junction does not line up with germline, which may come from a read error. The rearrangement links TRBV20-1 to TRBJ2-1, with 8 bases that match TRBD2. The CDR3 is 16 amino acids. Per germline, CDR1 DFQATT and CDR2 SNEGSKA (reference sequence). The CDR3 region is CNANRIAGSSYNEQFF. In DNA, the CDR3 is TGCAATGCTAATCGAATAGCGGGGAGTTCCTACAATGAGCAGTTCTTC.

This clone has a count of ten or more. The chain joins TRBV15 to TRBJ2-5; a possible D gene is TRBD2 (7 bases). The CDR3 is 16 residues long. Germline CDR1 LNHNV, CDR2 YYDKDF (reference sequence). Trimming removed 0 bases from V and 5 bases from J, with 16 bases in between. In DNA, the CDR3 is TGTGCCACCAGCAGAGATTGGGGGGGGGCCGGCGAGACCCAGTACTTC. Its protein is CATSRDWGGAGETQYF.

The chain employs TRBV6-2 or TRBV6-3 and TRBJ1-2; possibly TRBD1 for D (5 bases). Germline V lookup: CDR1 MNHEY, CDR2 SVGEGT. Between the trimmed V and J ends, which lost 3 bases and 5 bases, there was a span of 16 bases. This CDR3 contains 15 residues. The CDR3 loop reads CASSYVGGGGYGYTF. The CDR3, as DNA: TGTGCCAGCAGTTATGTCGGGGGTGGAGGATATGGCTACACCTTC.

In its sample, this clone was seen a few times. The chain carries TRBV7-2 and TRBJ1-4; 7 bases line up with TRBD1. Unmatched junction bases numbered 4, after V lost 2 bases and J lost 7 bases. Germline V CDR1 and CDR2: SGHTA, FQGNSA. The CDR3 spans 14 residues. CDR3 nucleotides: TGTGCCAGCAGCTTATACCAGGGGGGTGAAAAACTGTTTTTT. The encoded protein is CASSLYQGGEKLFF.